These 32 T cell receptor beta chains share one sample of origin, sequenced in a study of OX40 agonist ivuxolimab in advanced cancers. Assay: immunoSEQ multiplex PCR; the TCRdb copy retains only in-frame clones and omits some. In the table there are about 89,000 clones, over 75% of which are singletons. The material sequenced was CD4+ or CD8+ T cells sorted from blood, taken in a trial of the OX40 agonist ivuxolimab. These receptor sequences come from an adult with an advanced solid tumor such as melanoma, head and neck, liver or kidney cancer.

This sequence joins TRBV25-1 and TRBJ2-3; tentatively, D is TRBD1 or TRBD2 (6 bases each). V was cut by 5 bases and J by 10 bases, with 19 bases left in between. This CDR3 has 14 residues. CDR1 MGHDK and CDR2 SYGVNS come from the germline V gene. The DNA for the CDR3 is TGTGCCAGCAGTCCACAACCCCCGGAGGGGGCGCAGTATTTT. Protein product: CASSPQPPEGAQYF.

The gene calls are TRBV2 and TRBJ1-1; TRBD1 is a possible D gene (6 bases). CDR1 SNHLY and CDR2 FYNNEI come from the germline V gene. The CDR3 is 13 amino acids. The V end was cut by 6 bases, the J end by 10 bases, with 18 bases between. The CDR3 coding sequence is TGTGCCAGCAGCCCCGGGGGCAGGGATCGAGCTTTCTTT. This gives the protein CASSPGGRDRAFF.

This chain links TRBV6-6 with TRBJ2-7; D is ambiguous. The germline V and J ends were trimmed by 2 bases and 6 bases, with 14 bases remaining between them. Germline V gene lookup returns CDR1 MNHNY and CDR2 SVGAGI (reference sequence). This CDR3 is 14 amino acids long. The chain's CDR3 is CASSYSNGKGEQYF. In nucleotides, the CDR3 is TGTGCCAGCAGTTACAGCAACGGAAAGGGCGAGCAGTACTTC.

This chain uses TRBV11-3 with TRBJ1-6, with 10 bases matching TRBD1. Trimming cost V 4 bases and J 10 bases; bases outside gene matches: 4. The CDR3 spans 14 residues. In germline, CDR1 is SGHNT, CDR2 YENEEA. The CDR3 sequence is CASSSTGGRSPLHF. CDR3 DNA sequence: TGTGCCAGCAGCTCGACAGGGGGCCGGTCACCCCTCCACTTT.

This clone has just a few counts. The chain carries TRBV18 and TRBJ1-5; 7 nucleotides line up with TRBD1. The V and J ends lost 4 bases and 6 bases, in that order; junction bases with no gene match: 6. This CDR3 has 14 residues. The germline V gene has CDR1 KGHSH and CDR2 LQKENI. The CDR3 nucleotides read TGTGCCAGCTCACAAAACAGGGACAGTCAGCCCCAGCATTTT. This encodes CASSQNRDSQPQHF. The full variable domain, in which reference TRBV18 and TRBJ1-5 provide the parts outside the CDR3, is NAGVMQNPRHLVRRRGQEARLRCSPMKGHSHVYWYRQLPEEGLKFMVYLQKENIIDESGMPKERFSAEFPKEGPSILRIQQVVRGDSAAYFCASSQNRDSQPQHFGDGTRLSIL.

The sample holds one count of this clone. This sequence joins TRBV21-1 and TRBJ2-7. TRBV21-1 counts as a pseudogene. There are 14 residues in the CDR3. The CDR3 spells CASSKGVRSYEQYF. The DNA of the CDR3 is TGTGCCAGCAGCAAAGGGGTCAGATCCTACGAGCAGTACTTC.

The rearrangement uses TRBV5-6 and TRBJ2-7; TRBD1 matches 9 bases. Germline V gene lookup returns CDR1 SGHDT and CDR2 YYEEEE. Germline trimming cut 4 bases from V and 6 bases from J; bases unmatched to any gene: 14. This CDR3 contains 16 residues. The CDR3 region is CASSLGLDRGVPEQYF. In DNA form, the CDR3 reads TGTGCCAGCAGCCTAGGCCTTGACAGGGGGGTCCCCGAGCAGTACTTC.

This clone was seen a single time. The chain is built from TRBV9 and TRBJ1-2; possibly TRBD1 for D (6 bases). Trimming removed 0 bases from V and 4 bases from J, with 19 bases in between. The V gene's germline CDR1 is SGDLS and CDR2 YYNGEE. This CDR3 spans 17 amino acids. CDR3 loop: CASSVVATGAPIYGYTF. CDR3 in DNA: TGTGCCAGCAGCGTAGTCGCAACGGGGGCGCCCATCTATGGCTACACCTTC.

The V and J genes are TRBV5-1 and TRBJ1-1; perhaps TRBD1 as D (6 bases). The CDR3 has 15 amino acids. The germline gives CDR1 SGHRS, CDR2 YFSETQ. V dropped 0 bases and J dropped 3 bases, with 12 bases sitting between them. CDR3 loop: CASSLATGKDTEAFF. The CDR3 DNA reads as TGCGCCAGCAGCTTGGCTACAGGGAAGGACACTGAAGCTTTCTTT.

The rearrangement uses TRBV28 and TRBJ1-1, with D perhaps TRBD1 (5 bases). There are 14 residues in the CDR3. The germline V gene encodes CDR1 MDHEN and CDR2 SYDVKM. Trimming pared 2 bases from V and 4 bases from J, leaving 11 bases between. CDR3 nucleotides: TGTGCCAGCAGTTTAGAGTTGGGGGGCACTGAAGCTTTCTTT. It encodes CASSLELGGTEAFF.

V usage is TRBV6-1 and J usage is TRBJ1-5; D uncertain. CDR1 and CDR2 from the germline V gene are MNHNS and SASEGT. Trimming took 11 bases from V and 4 from J, leaving 15 bases between them. CDR3 size: 13 residues. CDR3 sequence reads: CAHNRAVNQPQHF. DNA of the CDR3: TGTGCCCATAACCGGGCGGTTAATCAGCCCCAGCATTTT.

The chain links TRBV28 to TRBJ2-7; the match to TRBD1 covers 9 bases. Trimming removed 2 bases from V and 5 bases from J; junction bases left unmatched: 4. Germline V CDR1 and CDR2: MDHEN, SYDVKM. The CDR3 runs to 14 residues. CDR3 coding DNA: TGTGCCAGCAGTTTAGGGGACAGGGACCACGAGCAGTACTTC. Its translation is CASSLGDRDHEQYF.

This chain joins TRBV6-5 and TRBJ2-5; no reliable D call. The CDR3 has 11 residues. Germline-derived CDR1 and CDR2 are MNHEY and SVGAGI. V was pared by 5 bases and J by 2 bases, with 3 bases between. The CDR3 region is CASSGQETQYF. In nucleotides, the CDR3 is TGTGCCAGCAGTGGACAAGAGACCCAGTACTTC.

Concerning this clone itself: At the DNA level, this CDR3 is encoded by other sequences in the same sample as well. The chain couples TRBV9 to TRBJ1-4, with TRBD1 matching 7 bases. The CDR3 totals 13 residues. The germline gives CDR1 SGDLS, CDR2 YYNGEE. Unmatched junction bases numbered 0, after V lost 0 bases and J lost 7 bases. The CDR3 sequence: CASSVGQGEKLFF. DNA of the CDR3: TGTGCCAGCAGCGTAGGACAGGGTGAAAAACTGTTTTTT.

This chain links TRBV2 with TRBJ2-7, with D perhaps matching TRBD1 (6 bases). CDR3 size: 15 residues. From germline, CDR1 is SNHLY and CDR2 FYNNEI. V lost 5 bases and J 2 bases, leaving 16 bases between the germline ends. In nucleotides, the CDR3 is TGTGCCAGCAGTCGCCGGGACAAAATTCCCTACGAGCAGTACTTC. It translates to CASSRRDKIPYEQYF. Drawing the rest from reference TRBV2 and TRBJ2-7, the complete variable domain is EPEVTQTPSHQVTQMGQEVILRCVPISNHLYFYWYRQILGQKVEFLVSFYNNEISEKSEIFDDQFSVERPDGSNFTLKIRSTKLEDSAMYFCASSRRDKIPYEQYFGPGTRLTVT.

This chain joins TRBV5-6 and TRBJ1-4; 10 bases are shared with TRBD1. The CDR3 spans 15 residues. From germline, CDR1 is SGHDT and CDR2 YYEEEE. J was trimmed by 5 bases and V by 3 bases; bases with no gene match: 4. CDR3 sequence: CASSYMGQGNEKLFF. The CDR3 region has the DNA TGTGCCAGCAGCTACATGGGACAGGGGAATGAAAAACTGTTTTTT.

About this clone itself: An end of the junction differs from the germline gene, which may be a read error. Other DNA sequences in the same sample also yield this CDR3. This chain links TRBV7-6 with TRBJ1-2; D may be TRBD1 (5 bases). The CDR3 consists of 16 residues. Germline V gene sequence: CDR1 SGHVS, CDR2 FNYEAQ. CDR3 sequence (DNA): TGCGCCAGCAGCTTAGGCTCAGGAGGACGGGGGAATGGCTACACCTTC. Translated: CASSLGSGGRGNGYTF.

The chain couples TRBV5-4 to TRBJ2-1; D remains unclear. V dropped 1 base and J dropped 4 bases, with 12 bases sitting between them. This CDR3 region has 15 residues. Germline V CDR1 and CDR2: SGHNT, YYREEE (reference sequence). The CDR3 loop is CASSLKTDFYNEQFF. The CDR3 DNA is TGTGCCAGCAGCTTGAAGACTGACTTTTACAATGAGCAGTTCTTC.

Only a few counts were recorded for this clone. This chain links TRBV10-3 with TRBJ2-1, with D perhaps given as TRBD1 or TRBD2 (6 bases each). The germline V gene encodes CDR1 ENHRY and CDR2 SYGVKD. V lost 0 bases, J lost 10 bases, and 16 bases lay in between. The length of the CDR3 is 15 residues. This CDR3 reads CAISESANRDLEQFF. CDR3 DNA sequence: TGTGCCATCAGTGAGTCGGCAAACAGGGACTTGGAGCAGTTCTTC.

The chain employs TRBV27 and TRBJ2-7; D may match TRBD1 or TRBD2 (6 bases each). The CDR3 consists of 12 residues. CDR1 and CDR2 (germline): MNHEY, SMNVEV (reference sequence). V lost 3 bases to trimming and J lost 7 bases, with 10 bases between them. CDR3 sequence: CASSLGAGEQYF. The CDR3 nucleotides are TGTGCCAGCAGTTTGGGGGCGGGAGAGCAGTACTTC.

The V gene is TRBV20-1, the J gene TRBJ2-1; no clear D. V was clipped by 4 bases and J by 4 bases, with 5 bases between them. This CDR3 is 11 amino acids long. Germline CDR1 is DFQATT and CDR2 is SNEGSKA (reference sequence). The DNA of the CDR3 is TGCAGTGCTAAAGGGTACAATGAGCAGTTCTTC. This translates into CSAKGYNEQFF.

This clone was found once. The rearrangement uses TRBV4-1 and TRBJ1-3; 7 bases are shared with TRBD1. The germline gives CDR1 MGHRA, CDR2 YSYEKL. Trimming removed 0 bases from V and 4 bases from J; junction bases left unmatched: 3. This CDR3 contains 15 residues. CDR3 amino acids: CASSQERGRGNTIYF. In DNA form, the CDR3 reads TGCGCCAGCAGCCAAGAAAGGGGGCGCGGAAACACCATATATTTT.

J is TRBJ2-5 and V is TRBV11-1; 9 bases are shared with TRBD2. This CDR3 contains 18 residues. Germline lookup yields CDR1 SGHAT and CDR2 FQDESV (reference sequence). The ends lost 6 bases at V and 0 bases at J; junction bases unmatched: 14. In nucleotides, the CDR3 is TGTGCCAGCAGTAAAGGGCTAAGCGGGGGGTCTTACCAAGAGACCCAGTACTTC. It yields the protein CASSKGLSGGSYQETQYF.

The gene calls are TRBV9 and TRBJ2-7; D is perhaps TRBD2 (6 bases). This CDR3 is 14 amino acids long. Per the germline V gene, CDR1 is SGDLS and CDR2 is YYNGEE. V was cut by 3 bases and J by 2 bases, with 12 bases left in between. The CDR3 reads CASSAGTLAYEQYF. The CDR3 coding sequence is TGTGCCAGCAGCGCAGGGACTCTTGCCTACGAGCAGTACTTC.

This chain joins TRBV18 and TRBJ1-2; D gene ambiguous. CDR3 length equals 14 residues. CDR1 is KGHSH and CDR2 is LQKENI in the germline V gene. Trimming pared 4 bases from V and 5 bases from J, leaving 14 bases between. CDR3 loop: CASSLGQEGYGYTF. As DNA, the CDR3 is TGTGCCAGCTCACTCGGGCAGGAAGGATATGGCTACACCTTC.

In its sample, this clone was seen once. The chain couples TRBV2 to TRBJ2-3; 7 nucleotides agree with TRBD2. The CDR3 spans 20 residues. V trimming: 6 bases; J trimming: 0 bases; junction bases outside the gene matches: 21. Germline V gene lookup returns CDR1 SNHLY and CDR2 FYNNEI. CDR3 sequence reads: CASRKRGVAGGYPSTDTQYF. The CDR3, as DNA: TGTGCCAGCAGGAAACGGGGCGTAGCGGGTGGTTATCCTAGCACAGATACGCAGTATTTT.

The rearrangement joins TRBV7-9 to TRBJ1-1; no definite D call. The CDR3 is 15 residues long. V lost 4 bases and J 4 bases, leaving 16 bases between the germline ends. From germline, CDR1 is SEHNR and CDR2 FQNEAQ (reference sequence). CDR3 protein: CASSSREGGSTEAFF. In DNA form, the CDR3 reads TGTGCCAGCAGCTCCCGGGAGGGTGGGAGCACTGAAGCTTTCTTT.

V gene TRBV19 combines with J gene TRBJ2-7, with 9 nucleotides matching TRBD1. Losses at the gene ends were 4 bases for V and 4 bases for J; bases not matched to a gene: 5. Per germline, CDR1 LNHDA and CDR2 SQIVND (reference sequence). The CDR3 covers 14 residues. The CDR3 here is CASSTGTGPYEQYF. CDR3 nucleotide sequence: TGTGCCAGTAGTACCGGGACAGGGCCATACGAGCAGTACTTC. Combining the CDR3 with reference TRBV19 and TRBJ2-7 gives the whole variable domain DGGITQSPKYLFRKEGQNVTLSCEQNLNHDAMYWYRQDPGQGLRLIYYSQIVNDFQKGDIAEGYSVSREKKESFPLTVTSAQKNPTAFYLCASSTGTGPYEQYFGPGTRLTVT.

The chain joins TRBV27 to TRBJ1-1, with D possibly matching TRBD1 (5 bases). Germline CDR1 reads MNHEY; CDR2 reads SMNVEV (reference sequence). V lost 6 bases and J lost 6, with 14 bases in between. This CDR3 is 13 amino acids long. CDR3 amino acids: CASSLRGSPEAFF. CDR3 DNA: TGTGCCAGCAGCTTACGGGGGAGCCCTGAAGCTTTCTTT.

The CDR3 loop reads CASSLAGRVWDTQYF. Here the CDR3 DNA reads TGTGCCAGCAGCTTGGCGGGCAGGGTGTGGGATACGCAGTATTTT. This rearrangement joins TRBV5-8 to TRBJ2-3; tentative D call: TRBD1 (5 bases). Germline V gene lookup returns CDR1 SGHTS and CDR2 YDEGEE. The CDR3 is 15 residues long. Deletions cut 0 bases from V and 6 bases from J, with 14 bases between.

The V and J genes are TRBV10-2 and TRBJ1-4; no clear D gene. Trimming pared 2 bases from V and 4 bases from J, leaving 8 bases between. This CDR3 is 14 amino acids long. Germline V gene sequence: CDR1 WSHSY, CDR2 SAAADI. The CDR3: CASSEGPINEKLFF. The CDR3 nucleotides read TGCGCCAGCAGTGAGGGGCCTATTAATGAAAAACTGTTTTTT.

The V and J genes are TRBV7-9 and TRBJ2-7; D gene ambiguous. V was shortened by 1 base and J by 6 bases, with 13 bases between the two germline ends. The CDR3 is made up of 14 amino acids. Germline CDR1 is SEHNR and CDR2 is FQNEAQ (reference sequence). Here the CDR3 reads CASSLGQPPGEQYF. As DNA, the CDR3 is TGTGCCAGCAGCTTAGGGCAGCCCCCCGGCGAGCAGTACTTC.